This TCR beta chain was sequenced for a study of T cells expressing NK-cell markers. As for the study in general: The sequencing cohort of eight donors included seven HCMV-seropositive individuals and one seronegative individual. The study's findings and limits: Dominant NKG2C+ clonotypes made up 1.0-7.0% of CD8+ T cells in roughly 6 donors.

The CDR3 runs 18 residues. Germline assignment: CDR1 SGHDN and CDR2 FVKESK. 5'RACE template switching with UMIs generated TCR beta cDNA. TCRdb derives one entry per CDR3 protein from the 5' RACE reads, leaving out DNA. The record lists 400,000 to 500,000 distinct CDR3 sequences, of which the ten most abundant hold less than 7.5%. Remarks on this clonotype: What it recognizes is unknown.

This chain uses TRBV14 with TRBJ1-2; without DNA, the TCRdb call of TRBD1 cannot be checked. The sequence came from a woman between 18 and 70 years old in good health. The specimen was blood T cells: a sorted CD56 or NKG2C T cell subset, CD4+ or CD8+ T cells, or bulk PBMC T cells (not recorded which). CDR3 protein: CASSQDFRATGGKDGYTF.